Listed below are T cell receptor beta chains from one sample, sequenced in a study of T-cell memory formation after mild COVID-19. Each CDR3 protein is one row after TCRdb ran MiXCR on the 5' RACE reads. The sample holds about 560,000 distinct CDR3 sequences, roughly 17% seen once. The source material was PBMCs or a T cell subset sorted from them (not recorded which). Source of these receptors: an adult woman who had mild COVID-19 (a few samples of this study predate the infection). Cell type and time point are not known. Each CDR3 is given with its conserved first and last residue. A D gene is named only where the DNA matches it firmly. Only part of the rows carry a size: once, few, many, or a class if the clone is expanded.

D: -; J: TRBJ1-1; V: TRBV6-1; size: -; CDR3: CASPGFQGGTEAFF; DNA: TGTGCCAGTCCGGGCTTCCAGGGTGGCACTGAAGCTTTCTTT
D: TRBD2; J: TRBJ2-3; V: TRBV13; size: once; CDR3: CASSLDGGSFPGDTQYF; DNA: TGTGCCAGCAGCTTAGATGGCGGGAGCTTCCCTGGAGATACGCAGTATTTT
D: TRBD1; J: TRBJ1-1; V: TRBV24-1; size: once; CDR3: CATSTPGQGAVGAFF; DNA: TGTGCCACCAGCACTCCGGGACAGGGGGCCGTCGGCGCTTTCTTT
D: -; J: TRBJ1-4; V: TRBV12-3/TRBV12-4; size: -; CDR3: CASSLGFFGEKLFF; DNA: TGTGCCAGCAGTTTAGGGTTTTTTGGTGAAAAACTGTTTTTT
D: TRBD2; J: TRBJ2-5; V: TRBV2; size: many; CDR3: CAGTGGQETQYF; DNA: TGTGCCGGGACGGGGGGTCAAGAGACCCAGTACTTC
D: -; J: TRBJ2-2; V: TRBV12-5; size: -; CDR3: CASALTVLDTGELFF; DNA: TGTGCTAGTGCACTGACCGTTCTAGATACCGGGGAGCTGTTTTTT
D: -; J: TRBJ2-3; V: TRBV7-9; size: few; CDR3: CASSFRGPDTDTQYF; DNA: TGTGCCAGCAGCTTCCGGGGGCCCGACACAGATACGCAGTATTTT
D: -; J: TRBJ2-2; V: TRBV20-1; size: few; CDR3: CSASAYQPGELFF; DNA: TGCAGTGCTAGTGCCTATCAACCCGGGGAGCTGTTTTTT
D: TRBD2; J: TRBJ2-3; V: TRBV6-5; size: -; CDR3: CASSYRRLAGGPDTQYF; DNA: TGTGCCAGCAGTTACCGTCGACTAGCGGGAGGGCCAGATACGCAGTATTTT
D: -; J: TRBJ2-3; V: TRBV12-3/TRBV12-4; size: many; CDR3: CASRYTDTQYF; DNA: TGTGCCAGCAGGTACACAGATACGCAGTATTTT
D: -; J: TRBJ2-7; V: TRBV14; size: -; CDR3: CASSQNRVSYEQYF; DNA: TGTGCCAGCAGCCAAAACAGGGTCTCCTACGAGCAGTACTTC
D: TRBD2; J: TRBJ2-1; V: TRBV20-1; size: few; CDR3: CSAIAGSSYNEQFF; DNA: TGCAGTGCCATAGCGGGATCGTCCTACAATGAGCAGTTCTTC
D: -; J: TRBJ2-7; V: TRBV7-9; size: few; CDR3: CASSLPWGYEQYF; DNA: TGTGCCAGCAGCTTACCATGGGGGTACGAGCAGTACTTC
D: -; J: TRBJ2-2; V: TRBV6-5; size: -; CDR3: CASSYSGGELFF; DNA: TGTGCCAGCAGTTACTCTGGCGGGGAGCTGTTTTTT
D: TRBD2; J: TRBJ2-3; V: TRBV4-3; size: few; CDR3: CASSQDVGGIGRADTQYF; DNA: TGCGCCAGCAGCCAAGATGTGGGAGGGATAGGGCGCGCAGATACGCAGTATTTT
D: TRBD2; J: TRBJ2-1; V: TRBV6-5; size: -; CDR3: CASSYSFVIRSGRAGNEQFF; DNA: TGTGCCAGCAGTTACTCGTTTGTGATTCGTAGCGGGAGGGCCGGCAATGAGCAGTTCTTC
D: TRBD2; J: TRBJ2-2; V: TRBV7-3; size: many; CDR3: CASSLAPSGGMGTGELFF; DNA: TGTGCCAGCAGCTTAGCCCCCAGCGGGGGGATGGGCACCGGGGAGCTGTTTTTT
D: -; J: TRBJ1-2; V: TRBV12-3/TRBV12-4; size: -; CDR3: CASSLGGRHLWKGYTF; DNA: TGTGCCAGCAGTTTAGGGGGGAGACACTTGTGGAAAGGCTACACCTTC
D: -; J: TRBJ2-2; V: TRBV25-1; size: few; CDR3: CASSRELTGELFF; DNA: TGTGCCAGCAGCAGGGAGCTCACCGGGGAGCTGTTTTTT
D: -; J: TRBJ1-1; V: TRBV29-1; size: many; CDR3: CSVERGVNTEAFF; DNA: TGCAGCGTTGAAAGAGGGGTGAACACTGAAGCTTTCTTT
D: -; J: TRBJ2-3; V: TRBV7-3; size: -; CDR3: CASSLIGGGSTDTQYF; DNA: TGTGCCAGCAGCTTAATCGGCGGAGGTAGCACAGATACGCAGTATTTT
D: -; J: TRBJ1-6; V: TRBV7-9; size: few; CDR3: CASSFGQPHSPLHF; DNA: TGTGCCAGCAGCTTTGGACAGCCCCATTCACCCCTCCACTTT
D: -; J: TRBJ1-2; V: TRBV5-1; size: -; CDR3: CASSLGTLIYGYTF; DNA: TGCGCCAGCAGCCTCGGGACATTAATCTATGGCTACACCTTC
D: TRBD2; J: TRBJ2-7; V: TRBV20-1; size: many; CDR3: CSARDPHETSGDYEQYF; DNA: TGCAGTGCTAGAGATCCACATGAGACTAGCGGGGACTACGAGCAGTACTTC
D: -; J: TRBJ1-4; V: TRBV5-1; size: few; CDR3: CASSPGAGGNEKLFF; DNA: TGCGCCAGCAGCCCGGGGGCAGGTGGGAATGAAAAACTGTTTTTT
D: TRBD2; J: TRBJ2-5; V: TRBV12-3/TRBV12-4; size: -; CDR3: CASSLAWGGVAQETQYF; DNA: TGTGCCAGCAGTTTAGCCTGGGGGGGAGTAGCCCAAGAGACCCAGTACTTC
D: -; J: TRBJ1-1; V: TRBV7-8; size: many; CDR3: CASSPQPDTEAFF; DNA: TGTGCCAGCAGTCCGCAGCCGGACACTGAAGCTTTCTTT
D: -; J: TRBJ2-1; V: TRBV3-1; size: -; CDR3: CASSTSSNEQFF; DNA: TGTGCCAGCAGCACCTCTAGCAATGAGCAGTTCTTC
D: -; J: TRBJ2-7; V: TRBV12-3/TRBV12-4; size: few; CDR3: CASSLLMGSSYEQYF; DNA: TGTGCCAGCAGTCTACTTATGGGCAGCTCCTACGAGCAGTACTTC
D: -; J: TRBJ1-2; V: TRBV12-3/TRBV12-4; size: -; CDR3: CASSPGTIYGYTF; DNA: TGTGCCAGCAGTCCCGGGACCATCTATGGCTACACCTTC
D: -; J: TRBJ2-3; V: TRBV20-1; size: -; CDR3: CSAQLSPTDTQYF; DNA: TGCAGTGCCCAACTTAGTCCCACAGATACGCAGTATTTT
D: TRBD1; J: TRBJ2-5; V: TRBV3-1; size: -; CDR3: CASSPYGSGTGGRETQYF; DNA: TGTGCCAGCAGCCCTTATGGATCCGGGACAGGGGGCCGAGAGACCCAGTACTTC
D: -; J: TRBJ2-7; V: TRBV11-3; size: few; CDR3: CASSSRLVPYEQYF; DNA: TGTGCCAGCAGCTCCCGACTAGTCCCCTACGAGCAGTACTTC
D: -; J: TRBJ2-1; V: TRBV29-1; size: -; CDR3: CSVELQYNEQFF; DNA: TGCAGCGTTGAACTACAATACAATGAGCAGTTCTTC
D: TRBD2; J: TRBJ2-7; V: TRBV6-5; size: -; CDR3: CASSNTAGTSGTGQYF; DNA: TGTGCCAGCAGTAATACCGCCGGGACTAGCGGGACTGGGCAGTACTTC
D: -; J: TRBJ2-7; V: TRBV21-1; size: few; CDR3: CASSPRTCPLYEQYF; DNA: TGTGCCAGCAGCCCTCGGACTTGCCCCCTCTACGAGCAGTACTTC
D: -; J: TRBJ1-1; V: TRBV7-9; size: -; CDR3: CASPSGEEIMNTEAFF; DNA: TGTGCCAGCCCCAGTGGAGAGGAAATAATGAACACTGAAGCTTTCTTT
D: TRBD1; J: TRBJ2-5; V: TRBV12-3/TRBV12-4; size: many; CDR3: CASSPSGGAETQYF; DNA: TGTGCCAGCAGCCCCTCAGGGGGCGCGGAGACCCAGTACTTC
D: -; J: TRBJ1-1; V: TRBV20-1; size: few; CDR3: CSAPRQLTEAFF; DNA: TGCAGTGCTCCCCGACAGTTAACTGAAGCTTTCTTT
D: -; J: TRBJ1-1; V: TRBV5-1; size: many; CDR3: CASSPPLGQGTEAFF; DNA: TGCGCCAGCAGCCCCCCCCTGGGGCAGGGCACTGAAGCTTTCTTT
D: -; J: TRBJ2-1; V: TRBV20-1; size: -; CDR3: CSAPPLTYNEQFF; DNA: TGCAGTGCCCCCCCATTAACCTACAATGAGCAGTTCTTC
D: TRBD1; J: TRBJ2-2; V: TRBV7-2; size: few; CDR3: CASSPRQGTAGELFF; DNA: TGTGCCAGCAGCCCACGACAGGGAACGGCCGGGGAGCTGTTTTTT
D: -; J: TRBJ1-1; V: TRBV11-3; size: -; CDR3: CASSQRFNTEAFF; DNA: TGTGCCAGCAGCCAAAGATTTAACACTGAAGCTTTCTTT
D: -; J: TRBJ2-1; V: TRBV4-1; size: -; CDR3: CASSHRGAHNEQFF; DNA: TGCGCCAGCAGCCACCGCGGGGCCCACAATGAGCAGTTCTTC
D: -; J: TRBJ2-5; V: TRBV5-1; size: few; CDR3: CASSLSGYRQETQYF; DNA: TGCGCCAGCAGCTTGTCTGGTTACCGCCAAGAGACCCAGTACTTC
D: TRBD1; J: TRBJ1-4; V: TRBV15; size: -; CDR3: CATSRNPGTGGGKLFF; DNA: TGTGCCACCAGCAGAAACCCCGGGACAGGGGGAGGGAAACTGTTTTTT
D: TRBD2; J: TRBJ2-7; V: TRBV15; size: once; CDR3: CATSRVGDRMLQRESDEQYF; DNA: TGTGCCACCAGCAGAGTCGGCGATCGGATGCTGCAGCGGGAGAGTGACGAGCAGTACTTC
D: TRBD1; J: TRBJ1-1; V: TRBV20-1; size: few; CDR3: CSAIERGTGWPEAFF; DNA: TGCAGTGCTATCGAGAGGGGGACAGGGTGGCCTGAAGCTTTCTTT
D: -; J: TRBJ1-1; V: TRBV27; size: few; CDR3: CASSQKSGAVGTEAFF; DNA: TGTGCCAGCAGCCAAAAGTCGGGGGCGGTTGGGACTGAAGCTTTCTTT
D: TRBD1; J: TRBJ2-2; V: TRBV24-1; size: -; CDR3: CATSGTGIAGELFF; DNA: TGTGCCACCAGCGGGACAGGGATAGCCGGGGAGCTGTTTTTT
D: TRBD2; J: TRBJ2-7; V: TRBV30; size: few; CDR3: CACISGGRSYEQYF; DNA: TGTGCCTGCATTAGCGGGGGCCGCTCCTACGAGCAGTACTTC
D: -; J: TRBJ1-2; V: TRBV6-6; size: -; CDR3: CASSYLGGDGYTF; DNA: TGTGCCAGCAGTTACTTGGGTGGGGATGGCTACACCTTC
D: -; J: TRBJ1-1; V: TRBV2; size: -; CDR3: CASSEGRMNTEAFF; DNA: TGTGCCAGCAGTGAGGGCCGGATGAACACTGAAGCTTTCTTT
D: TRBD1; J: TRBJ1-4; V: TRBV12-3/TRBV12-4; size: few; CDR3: CASSTGAANEKLFF; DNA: TGTGCCAGCAGCACAGGGGCTGCTAATGAAAAACTGTTTTTT
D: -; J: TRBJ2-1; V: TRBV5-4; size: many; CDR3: CASTNTLDHEQFF; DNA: TGTGCCAGCACCAACACACTAGACCATGAGCAGTTCTTC
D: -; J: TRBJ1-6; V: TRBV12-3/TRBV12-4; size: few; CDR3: CASRRLSDNSPLHF; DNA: TGTGCCAGCAGGCGTCTTAGCGATAATTCACCCCTCCACTTT
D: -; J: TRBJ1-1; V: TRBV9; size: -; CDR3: CASSPGTAGTEAFF; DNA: TGTGCCAGCAGCCCCGGGACTGCGGGCACTGAAGCTTTCTTT
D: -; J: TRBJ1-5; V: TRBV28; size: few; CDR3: CASRVGFRQGFNQPQHF; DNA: TGTGCCAGCAGGGTAGGGTTTAGGCAGGGCTTCAATCAGCCCCAGCATTTT
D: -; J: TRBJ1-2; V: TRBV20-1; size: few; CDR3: CSARVAYGYTF; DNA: TGCAGTGCTAGAGTGGCCTATGGCTACACCTTC
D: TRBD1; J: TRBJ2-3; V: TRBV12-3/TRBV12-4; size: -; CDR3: CASSPGQGANTDTQYF; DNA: TGTGCCAGCAGTCCCGGTCAGGGGGCGAACACAGATACGCAGTATTTT